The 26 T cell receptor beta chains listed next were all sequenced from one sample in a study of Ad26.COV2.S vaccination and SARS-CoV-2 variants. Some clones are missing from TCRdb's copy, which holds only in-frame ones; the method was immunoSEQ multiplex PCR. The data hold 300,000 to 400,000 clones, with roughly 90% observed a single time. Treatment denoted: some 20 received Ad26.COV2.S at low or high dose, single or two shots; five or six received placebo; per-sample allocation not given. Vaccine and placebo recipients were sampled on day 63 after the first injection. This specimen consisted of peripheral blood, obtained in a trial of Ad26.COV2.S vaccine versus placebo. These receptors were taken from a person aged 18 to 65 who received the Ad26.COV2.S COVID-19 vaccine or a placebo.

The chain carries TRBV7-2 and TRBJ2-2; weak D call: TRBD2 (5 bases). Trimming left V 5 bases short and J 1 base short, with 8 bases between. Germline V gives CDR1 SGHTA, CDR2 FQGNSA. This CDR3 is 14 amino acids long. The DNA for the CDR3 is TGTGCCAGCAGCCCCCGGGGGAACACCGGGGAGCTGTTTTTT. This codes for CASSPRGNTGELFF.

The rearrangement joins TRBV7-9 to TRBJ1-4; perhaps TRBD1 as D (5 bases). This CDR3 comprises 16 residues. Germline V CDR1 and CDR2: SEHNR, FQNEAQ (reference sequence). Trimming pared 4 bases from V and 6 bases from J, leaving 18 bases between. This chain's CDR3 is CASSSNRGFADEKLFF. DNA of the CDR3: TGTGCCAGCAGCTCCAACCGGGGGTTTGCGGATGAAAAACTGTTTTTT.

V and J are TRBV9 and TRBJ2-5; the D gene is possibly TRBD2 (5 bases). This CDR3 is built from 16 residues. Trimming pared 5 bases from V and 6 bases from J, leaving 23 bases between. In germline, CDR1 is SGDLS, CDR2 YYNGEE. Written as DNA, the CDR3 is TGTGCCAGCAGTGCGTACTCCGGGGTGGGTGTGAAGACCCAGTACTTC. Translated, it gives CASSAYSGVGVKTQYF.

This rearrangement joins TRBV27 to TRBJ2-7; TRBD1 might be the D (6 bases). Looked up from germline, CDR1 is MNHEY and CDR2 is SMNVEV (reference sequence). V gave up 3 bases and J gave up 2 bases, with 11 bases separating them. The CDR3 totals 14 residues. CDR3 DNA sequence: TGTGCCAGCAGTTTTTCCGGGACAACCTACGAGCAGTACGTC. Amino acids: CASSFSGTTYEQYV.

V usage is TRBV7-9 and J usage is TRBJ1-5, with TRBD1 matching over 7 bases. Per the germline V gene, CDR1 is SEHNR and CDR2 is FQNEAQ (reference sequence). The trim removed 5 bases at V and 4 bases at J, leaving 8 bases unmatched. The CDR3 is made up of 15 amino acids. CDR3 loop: CASSIGTANNQPQHF. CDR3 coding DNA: TGTGCCAGCAGCATCGGGACAGCGAATAATCAGCCCCAGCATTTT.

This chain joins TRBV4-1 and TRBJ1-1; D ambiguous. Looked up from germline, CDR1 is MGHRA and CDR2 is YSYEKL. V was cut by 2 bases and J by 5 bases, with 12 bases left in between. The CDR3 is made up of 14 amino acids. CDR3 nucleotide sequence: TGCGCCAGCAGCCAATTTTCGCCATGGACTGAAGCTTTCTTT. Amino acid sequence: CASSQFSPWTEAFF.

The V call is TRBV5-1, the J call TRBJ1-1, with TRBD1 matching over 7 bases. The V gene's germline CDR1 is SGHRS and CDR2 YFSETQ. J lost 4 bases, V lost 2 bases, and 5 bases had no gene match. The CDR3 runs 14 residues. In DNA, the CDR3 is TGCGCCAGCAGCTTAAACAGGGGTTCCACTGAAGCTTTCTTT. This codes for CASSLNRGSTEAFF.

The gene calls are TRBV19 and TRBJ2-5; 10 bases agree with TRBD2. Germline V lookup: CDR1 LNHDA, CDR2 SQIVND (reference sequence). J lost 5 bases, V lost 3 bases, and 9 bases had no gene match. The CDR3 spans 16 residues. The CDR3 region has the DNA TGTGCCAGTAGTATTCTTTTTGGTAGCGGGAGGGAGACCCAGTACTTC. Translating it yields CASSILFGSGRETQYF.

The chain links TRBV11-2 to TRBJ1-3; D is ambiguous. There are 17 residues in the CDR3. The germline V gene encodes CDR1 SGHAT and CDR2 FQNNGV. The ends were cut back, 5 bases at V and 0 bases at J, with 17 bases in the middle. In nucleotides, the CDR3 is TGTGCCAGCAGCCCCGTTGGCCTAGCCCTCTCTGGAAACACCATATATTTT. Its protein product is CASSPVGLALSGNTIYF. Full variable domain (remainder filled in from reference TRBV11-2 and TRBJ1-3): EAGVAQSPRYKIIEKRQSVAFWCNPISGHATLYWYQQILGQGPKLLIQFQNNGVVDDSQLPKDRFSAERLKGVDSTLKIQPAKLEDSAVYLCASSPVGLALSGNTIYFGEGSWLTVV.

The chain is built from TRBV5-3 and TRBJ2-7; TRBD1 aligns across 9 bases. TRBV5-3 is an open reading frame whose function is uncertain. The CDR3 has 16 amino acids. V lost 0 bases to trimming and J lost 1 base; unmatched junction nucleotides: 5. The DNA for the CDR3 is TGTGCCAGAAGCTTGGCGGGACAGGGCAAATCCTACGAGCAGTACTTC. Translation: CARSLAGQGKSYEQYF.

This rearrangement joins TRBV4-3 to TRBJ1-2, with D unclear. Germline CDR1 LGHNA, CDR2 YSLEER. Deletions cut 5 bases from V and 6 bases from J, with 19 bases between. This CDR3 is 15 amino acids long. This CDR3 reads CASSTNPGLGDGYTF. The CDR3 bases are TGCGCCAGCAGCACAAATCCCGGCCTGGGCGATGGCTACACCTTC.

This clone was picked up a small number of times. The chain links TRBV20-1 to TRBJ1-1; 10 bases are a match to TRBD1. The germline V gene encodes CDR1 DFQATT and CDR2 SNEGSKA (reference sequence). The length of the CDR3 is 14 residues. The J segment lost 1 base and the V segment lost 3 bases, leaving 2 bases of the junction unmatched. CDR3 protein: CSASDRGPNTEAFF. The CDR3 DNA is TGCAGTGCTAGTGACAGGGGGCCGAACACTGAAGCTTTCTTT.

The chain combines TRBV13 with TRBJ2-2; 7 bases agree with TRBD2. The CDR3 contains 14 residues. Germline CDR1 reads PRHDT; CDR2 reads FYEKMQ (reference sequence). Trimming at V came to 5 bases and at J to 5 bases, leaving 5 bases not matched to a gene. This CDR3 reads CASSLPGGTGELFF. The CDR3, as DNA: TGTGCCAGCAGCCTACCGGGGGGAACCGGGGAGCTGTTTTTT.

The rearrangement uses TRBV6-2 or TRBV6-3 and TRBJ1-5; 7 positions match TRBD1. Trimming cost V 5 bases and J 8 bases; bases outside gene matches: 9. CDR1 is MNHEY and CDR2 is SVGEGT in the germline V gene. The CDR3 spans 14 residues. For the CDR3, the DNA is TGTGCCAGCAGTCAGGGGGGGTTTTTCGAGCCCCAGCATTTT. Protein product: CASSQGGFFEPQHF.

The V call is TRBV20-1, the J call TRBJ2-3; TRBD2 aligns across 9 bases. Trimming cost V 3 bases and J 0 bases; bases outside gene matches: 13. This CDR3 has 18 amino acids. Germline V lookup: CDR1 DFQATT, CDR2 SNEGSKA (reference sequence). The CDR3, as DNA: TGCAGTGCTAGTAGTCTAGCGGGGACCATACAGAGCACAGATACGCAGTATTTT. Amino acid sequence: CSASSLAGTIQSTDTQYF.

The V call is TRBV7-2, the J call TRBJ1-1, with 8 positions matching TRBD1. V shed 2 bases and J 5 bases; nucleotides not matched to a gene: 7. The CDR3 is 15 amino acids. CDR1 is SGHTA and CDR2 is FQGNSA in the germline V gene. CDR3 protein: CASSLPLTGETEAFF. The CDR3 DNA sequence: TGTGCCAGCAGCTTACCCTTGACAGGGGAGACTGAAGCTTTCTTT. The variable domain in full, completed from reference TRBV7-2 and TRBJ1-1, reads GAGVSQSPSNKVTEKGKDVELRCDPISGHTALYWYRQSLGQGLEFLIYFQGNSAPDKSGLPSDRFSAERTGGSVSTLTIQRTQQEDSAVYLCASSLPLTGETEAFFGQGTRLTVV.

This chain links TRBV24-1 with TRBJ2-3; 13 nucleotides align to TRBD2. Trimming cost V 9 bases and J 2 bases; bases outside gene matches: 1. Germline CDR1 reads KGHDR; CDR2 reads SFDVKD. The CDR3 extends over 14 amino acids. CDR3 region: CATGLAGDTDTQYF. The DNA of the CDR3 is TGTGCCACCGGACTAGCGGGAGACACAGATACGCAGTATTTT.

The CDR3 loop is CASSIMARETQYF. As DNA, the CDR3 is TGTGCCAGTAGTATAATGGCCAGAGAGACCCAGTACTTC. The rearrangement uses TRBV19 and TRBJ2-5; D is undetermined. Germline loops: CDR1 LNHDA, CDR2 SQIVND (reference sequence). CDR3 length: 13 residues. V lost 2 bases, J lost 4 bases, and 8 bases lay in between.

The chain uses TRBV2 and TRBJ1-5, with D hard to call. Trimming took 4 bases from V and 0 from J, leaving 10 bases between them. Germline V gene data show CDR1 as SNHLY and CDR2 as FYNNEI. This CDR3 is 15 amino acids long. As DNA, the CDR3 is TGTGCCAGCAGTGTAAGTGGTAATAGCAATCAGCCCCAGCATTTT. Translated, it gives CASSVSGNSNQPQHF.

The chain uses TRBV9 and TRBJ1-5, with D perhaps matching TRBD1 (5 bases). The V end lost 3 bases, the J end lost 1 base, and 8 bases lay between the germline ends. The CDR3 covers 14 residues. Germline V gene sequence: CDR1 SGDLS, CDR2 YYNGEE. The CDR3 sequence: CASSDGGSNQPQHF. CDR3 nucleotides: TGTGCCAGCAGCGATGGGGGAAGCAATCAGCCCCAGCATTTT.

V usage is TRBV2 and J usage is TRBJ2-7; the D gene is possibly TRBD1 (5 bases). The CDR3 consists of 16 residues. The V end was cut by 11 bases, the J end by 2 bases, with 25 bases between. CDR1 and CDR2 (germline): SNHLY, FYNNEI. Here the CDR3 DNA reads TGTGCCGTGCCAGCGCCAGGAAACAGGAGACCCTACGAGCAGTACTTC. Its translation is CAVPAPGNRRPYEQYF.

The CDR3 here is CASSFSLAGPDTQYF. CDR3 coding DNA: TGTGCCAGCAGTTTTTCGCTAGCGGGCCCAGATACGCAGTATTTT. The V call is TRBV28, the J call TRBJ2-3; 8 bases align to TRBD2. Looked up from germline, CDR1 is MDHEN and CDR2 is SYDVKM. This CDR3 has 15 amino acids. Unmatched junction bases numbered 6, after V lost 3 bases and J lost 4 bases. The full variable domain, its missing parts supplied by reference TRBV28 and TRBJ2-3, is DVKVTQSSRYLVKRTGEKVFLECVQDMDHENMFWYRQDPGLGLRLIYFSYDVKMKEKGDIPEGYSVSREKKERFSLILESASTNQTSMYLCASSFSLAGPDTQYFGPGTRLTVL.

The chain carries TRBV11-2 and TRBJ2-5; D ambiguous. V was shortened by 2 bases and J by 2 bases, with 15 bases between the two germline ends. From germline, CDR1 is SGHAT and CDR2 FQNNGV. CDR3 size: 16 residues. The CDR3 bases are TGTGCCAGCAGCTTATGGGTCGAGACGGCACAAGAGACCCAGTACTTC. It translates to CASSLWVETAQETQYF.

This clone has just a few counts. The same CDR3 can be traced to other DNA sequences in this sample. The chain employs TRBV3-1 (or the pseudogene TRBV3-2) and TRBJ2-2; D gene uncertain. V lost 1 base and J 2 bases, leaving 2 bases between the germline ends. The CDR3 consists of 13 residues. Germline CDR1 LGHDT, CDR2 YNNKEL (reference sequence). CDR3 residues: CASSQGNTGELFF. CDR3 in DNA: TGTGCCAGCAGCCAAGGTAACACCGGGGAGCTGTTTTTT.

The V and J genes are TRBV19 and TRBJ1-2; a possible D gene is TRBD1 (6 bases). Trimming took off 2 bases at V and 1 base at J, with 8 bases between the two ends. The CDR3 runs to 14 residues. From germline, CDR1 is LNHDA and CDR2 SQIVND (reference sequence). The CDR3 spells CASSIQQGNYGYTF. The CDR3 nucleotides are TGTGCCAGTAGTATACAACAGGGTAACTATGGCTACACCTTC.

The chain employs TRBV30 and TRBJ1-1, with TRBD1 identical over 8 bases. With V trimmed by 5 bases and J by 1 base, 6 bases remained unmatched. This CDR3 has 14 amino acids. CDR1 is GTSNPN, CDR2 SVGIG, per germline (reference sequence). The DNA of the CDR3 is TGTGCCTGGGGTAGACAGGGGAGGAACACTGAAGCTTTCTTT. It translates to CAWGRQGRNTEAFF.